This TCR beta chain was recovered during a study of control samples from healthy donors and cancer patients. Assay: immunoSEQ multiplex PCR; the TCRdb copy retains only in-frame clones and omits some. The table has about 27,000 clones, roughly 91% seen once. The sequenced material came from PBMCs. The receptor was isolated from a man aged 45 to 65 with lung cancer.

The CDR3 region has the DNA TGCGCCAGCAGCCTCGGACAGGTCTTACTAGCGGGGGGGTCCGATACGCAGTATTTT. Its protein is CASSLGQVLLAGGSDTQYF. The chain has TRBV5-1 and TRBJ2-3; TRBD2 aligns across 13 bases. This CDR3 is built from 19 residues. Germline loops: CDR1 SGHRS, CDR2 YFSETQ. Germline trimming cut 4 bases from V and 6 bases from J; bases unmatched to any gene: 17.